This T cell receptor (beta chain) was sequenced in a study of cytomegalovirus exposure and HLA in healthy donors. Study as a whole: Early released data comprised tens of millions of unique TCRs from HLA-typed donors. Study conclusions and caveats: A list of around 160 TCR beta chains associated with cytomegalovirus was given.

In the PCR, 60 Vbeta and 13 Jbeta primers were used. TCRdb keeps only in-frame clones here, not all; method: immunoSEQ multiplex PCR. Here the sample spans 90,000 to 110,000 clones, 81% being singletons. Points on this clone: Antigen specificity is unknown.

The study sampled nominally healthy donors, though unrecorded immune exposures were likely. Germline CDR1 reads KGHSH; CDR2 reads LQKENI. Germline trimming cut 4 bases from V and 2 bases from J; bases unmatched to any gene: 14. The CDR3 loop spans 17 amino acids. Material for sequencing was PBMCs. The receptor was derived from a woman aged 25 to 39 in good health and CMV-seronegative. The chain employs TRBV18 and TRBJ2-7, with 7 bases fitting TRBD1. The CDR3 DNA reads TGTGCCAGCTCACAGTTCCGACAGGGTGTCTTTGCCTACGAGCAGTACTTC. This sequence encodes CASSQFRQGVFAYEQYF.